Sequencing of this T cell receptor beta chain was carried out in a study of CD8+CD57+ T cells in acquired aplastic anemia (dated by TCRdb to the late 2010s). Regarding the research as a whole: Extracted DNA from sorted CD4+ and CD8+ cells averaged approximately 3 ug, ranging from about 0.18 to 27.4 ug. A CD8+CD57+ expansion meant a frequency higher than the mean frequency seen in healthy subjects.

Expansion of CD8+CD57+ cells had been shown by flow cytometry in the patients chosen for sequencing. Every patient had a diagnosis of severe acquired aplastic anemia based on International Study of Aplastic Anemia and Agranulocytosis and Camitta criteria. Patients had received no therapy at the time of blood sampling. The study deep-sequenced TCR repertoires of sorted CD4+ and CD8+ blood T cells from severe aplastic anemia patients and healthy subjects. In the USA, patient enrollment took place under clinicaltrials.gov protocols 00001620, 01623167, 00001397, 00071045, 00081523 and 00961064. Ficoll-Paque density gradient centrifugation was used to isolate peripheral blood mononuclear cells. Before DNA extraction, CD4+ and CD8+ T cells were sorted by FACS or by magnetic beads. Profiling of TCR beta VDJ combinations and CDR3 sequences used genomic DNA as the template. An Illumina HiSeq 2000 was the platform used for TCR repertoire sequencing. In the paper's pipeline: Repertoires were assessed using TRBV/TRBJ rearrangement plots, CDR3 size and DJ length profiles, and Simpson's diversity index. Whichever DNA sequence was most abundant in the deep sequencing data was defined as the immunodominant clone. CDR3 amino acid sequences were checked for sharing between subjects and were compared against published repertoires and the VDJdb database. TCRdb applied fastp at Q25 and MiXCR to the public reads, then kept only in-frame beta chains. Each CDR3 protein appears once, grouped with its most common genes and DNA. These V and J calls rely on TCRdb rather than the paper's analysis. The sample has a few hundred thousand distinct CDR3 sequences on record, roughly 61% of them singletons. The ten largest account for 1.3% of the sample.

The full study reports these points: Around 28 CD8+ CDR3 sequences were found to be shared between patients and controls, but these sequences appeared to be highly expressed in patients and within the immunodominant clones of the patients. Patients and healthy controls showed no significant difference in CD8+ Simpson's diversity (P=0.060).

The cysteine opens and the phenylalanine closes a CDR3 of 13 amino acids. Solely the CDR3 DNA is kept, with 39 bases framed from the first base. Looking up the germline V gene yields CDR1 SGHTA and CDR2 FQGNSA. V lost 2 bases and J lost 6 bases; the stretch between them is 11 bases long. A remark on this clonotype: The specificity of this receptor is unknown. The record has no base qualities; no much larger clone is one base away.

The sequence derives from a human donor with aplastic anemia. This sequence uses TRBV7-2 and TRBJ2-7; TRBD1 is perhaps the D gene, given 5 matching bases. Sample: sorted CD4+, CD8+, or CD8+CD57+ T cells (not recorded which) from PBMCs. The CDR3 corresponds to CASSLQGTGEQYF. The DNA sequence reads TGTGCCAGCAGCTTACAGGGCACAGGCGAGCAGTACTTC.